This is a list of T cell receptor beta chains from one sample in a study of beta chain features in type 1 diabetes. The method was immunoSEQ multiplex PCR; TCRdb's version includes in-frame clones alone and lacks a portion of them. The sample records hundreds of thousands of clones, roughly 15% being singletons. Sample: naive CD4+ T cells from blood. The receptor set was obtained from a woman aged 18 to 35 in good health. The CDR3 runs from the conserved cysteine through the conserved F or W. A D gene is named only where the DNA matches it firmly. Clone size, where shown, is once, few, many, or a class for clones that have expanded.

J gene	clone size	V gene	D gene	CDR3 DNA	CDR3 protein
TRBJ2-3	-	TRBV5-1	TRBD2	TGCGCCAGCAGCTTGGCACTAGCGGGCTACACAGATACGCAGTATTTT	CASSLALAGYTDTQYF
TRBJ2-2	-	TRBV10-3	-	TGTGCCATCTCAAGCCTGGGTGAGAACACCGGGGAGCTGTTTTTT	CAISSLGENTGELFF
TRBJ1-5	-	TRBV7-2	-	TGTGCCAGCAGCCCCGACGGGGCTCGGTATCAGCCCCAGCATTTT	CASSPDGARYQPQHF
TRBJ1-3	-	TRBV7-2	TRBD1	TGTGCCAGCAGCCAGTACGGACAGGGCGCCTCTGGAAACACCATATATTTT	CASSQYGQGASGNTIYF
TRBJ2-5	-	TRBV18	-	TGTGCCAGCTCACCCTCGGAGACCCAGTACTTC	CASSPSETQYF
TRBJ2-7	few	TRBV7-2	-	TGTGCCAGCAGCTTAGTATATAGTATACTGGCCTACGAGCAGTACTTC	CASSLVYSILAYEQYF
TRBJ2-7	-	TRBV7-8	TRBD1	TGTGCCAGCAGCCCACCTCCCAATCCCAGACAGGGGGTAGGTGAGCAGTACTTC	CASSPPPNPRQGVGEQYF
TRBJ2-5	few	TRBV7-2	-	TGTGCCAGCAGCTTAGTGGGGACCCAGTACTTC	CASSLVGTQYF
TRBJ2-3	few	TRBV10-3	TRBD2	TGTGCCAGCAGTGACGCGGGAGCAACAGATACGCAGTATTTT	CASSDAGATDTQYF
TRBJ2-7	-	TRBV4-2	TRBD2	TGTGCCAGCAGCCAGGGGGGAGCGGGGATGCTCTACGAGCAGTACTTC	CASSQGGAGMLYEQYF
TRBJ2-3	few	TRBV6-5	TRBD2	TGTGCCAGCAGTTCTTCAAGACTAGCGGGCGCGCAGTATTTT	CASSSSRLAGAQYF
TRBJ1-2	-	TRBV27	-	TGTGCCAGCAGTTTAAACAGCGGGGTTGGCTACACCTTC	CASSLNSGVGYTF